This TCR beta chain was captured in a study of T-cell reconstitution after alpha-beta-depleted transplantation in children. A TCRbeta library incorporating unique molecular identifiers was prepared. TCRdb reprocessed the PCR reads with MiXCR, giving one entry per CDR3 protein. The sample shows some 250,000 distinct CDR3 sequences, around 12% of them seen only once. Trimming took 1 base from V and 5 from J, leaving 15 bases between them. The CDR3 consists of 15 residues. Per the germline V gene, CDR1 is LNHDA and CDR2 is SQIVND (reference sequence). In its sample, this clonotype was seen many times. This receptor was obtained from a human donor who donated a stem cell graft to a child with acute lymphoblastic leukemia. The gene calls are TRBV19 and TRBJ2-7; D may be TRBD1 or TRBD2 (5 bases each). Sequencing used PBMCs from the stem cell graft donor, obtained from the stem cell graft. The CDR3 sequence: CASSIAGRGRDEQYF. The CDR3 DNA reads TGTGCCAGTAGTATAGCGGGACGGGGAAGAGACGAGCAGTACTTC.